This T cell receptor (beta chain) comes out of a study of blood T cells in healthy people across ages. Alongside a J-beta primer mix, a sample-barcoded 5' primer served in a second PCR lasting roughly 6 to 11 cycles. TCRdb re-derived calls from the 5' RACE reads in MiXCR, one entry per CDR3 protein. The profile shows hundreds of thousands of distinct CDR3 sequences, under 70% of them singletons. This CDR3 is 16 amino acids long. J lost 10 bases, V lost 6 bases, and 17 bases had no gene match. Per germline, CDR1 ENHRY and CDR2 SYGVKD. Sequencing used blood. The sequence was collected from a man aged 60-69 years in good health. V and J are TRBV10-3 and TRBJ1-4; 7 positions match TRBD1. The CDR3 sequence is CAIRPGQKVRCGKLFF. CDR3 coding DNA: TGTGCCATCAGGCCGGGACAGAAGGTCCGGTGCGGAAAACTGTTTTTT.